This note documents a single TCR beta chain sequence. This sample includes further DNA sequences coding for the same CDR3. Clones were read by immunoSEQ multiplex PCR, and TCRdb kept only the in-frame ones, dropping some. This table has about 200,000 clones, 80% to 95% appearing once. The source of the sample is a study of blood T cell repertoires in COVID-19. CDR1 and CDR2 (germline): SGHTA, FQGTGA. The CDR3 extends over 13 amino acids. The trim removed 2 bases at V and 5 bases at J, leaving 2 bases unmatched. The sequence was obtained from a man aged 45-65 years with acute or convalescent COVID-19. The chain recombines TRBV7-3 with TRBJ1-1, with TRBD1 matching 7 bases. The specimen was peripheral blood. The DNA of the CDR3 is TGTGCCAGCAGCTTACAGGGGGATACTGAAGCTTTCTTT. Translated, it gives CASSLQGDTEAFF.